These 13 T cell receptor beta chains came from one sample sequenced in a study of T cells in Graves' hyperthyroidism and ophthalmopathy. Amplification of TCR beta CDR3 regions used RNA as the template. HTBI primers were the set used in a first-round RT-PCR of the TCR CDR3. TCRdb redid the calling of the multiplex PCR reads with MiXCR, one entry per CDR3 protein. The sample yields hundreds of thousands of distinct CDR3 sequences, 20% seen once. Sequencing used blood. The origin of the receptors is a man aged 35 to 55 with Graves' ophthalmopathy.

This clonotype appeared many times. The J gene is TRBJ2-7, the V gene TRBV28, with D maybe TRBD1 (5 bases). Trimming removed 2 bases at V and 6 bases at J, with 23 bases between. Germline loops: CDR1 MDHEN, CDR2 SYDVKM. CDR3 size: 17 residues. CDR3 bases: TGTGCCAGCAGTTTACCCGTTGAGGCAGGGTTTCGTCTCGAGCAGTACTTC. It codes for CASSLPVEAGFRLEQYF.

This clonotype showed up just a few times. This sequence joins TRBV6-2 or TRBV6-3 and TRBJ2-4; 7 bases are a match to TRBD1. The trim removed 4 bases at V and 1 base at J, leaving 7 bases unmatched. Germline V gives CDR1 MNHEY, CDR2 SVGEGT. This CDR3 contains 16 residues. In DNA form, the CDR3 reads TGTGCCAGCAGTTTCGGACAGGAACGGGCCAAAAACATTCAGTACTTC. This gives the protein CASSFGQERAKNIQYF.

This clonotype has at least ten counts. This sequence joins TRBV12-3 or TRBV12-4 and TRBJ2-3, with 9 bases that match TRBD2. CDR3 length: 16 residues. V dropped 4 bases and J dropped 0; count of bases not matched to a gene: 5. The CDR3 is CASSSRGGGSTDTQYF. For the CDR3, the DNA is TGTGCCAGCAGTTCCCGCGGGGGGGGGAGCACAGATACGCAGTATTTT.

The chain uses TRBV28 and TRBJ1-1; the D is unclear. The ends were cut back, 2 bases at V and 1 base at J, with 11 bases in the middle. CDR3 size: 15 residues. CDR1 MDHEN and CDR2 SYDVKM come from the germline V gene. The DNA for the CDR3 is TGTGCCAGCAGTTTAGACCTATTAGCGAACACTGAAGCTTTCTTT. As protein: CASSLDLLANTEAFF.

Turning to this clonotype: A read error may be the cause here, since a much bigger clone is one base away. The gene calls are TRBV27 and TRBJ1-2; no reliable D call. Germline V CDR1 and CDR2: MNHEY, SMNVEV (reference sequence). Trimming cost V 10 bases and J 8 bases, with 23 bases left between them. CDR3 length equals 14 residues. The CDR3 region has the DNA TGTGCCATCGCTCATATCCCCGCGCGAGCGGGCTACACCTTC. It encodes CAIAHIPARAGYTF.

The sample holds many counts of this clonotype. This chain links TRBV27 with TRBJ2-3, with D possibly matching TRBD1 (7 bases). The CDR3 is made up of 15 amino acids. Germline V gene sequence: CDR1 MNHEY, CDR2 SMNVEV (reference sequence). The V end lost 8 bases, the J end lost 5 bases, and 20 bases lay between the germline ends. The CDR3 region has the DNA TGTGCCAGCTCTGACATGGAGGGGGCGAAAGATACGCAGTATTTT. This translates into CASSDMEGAKDTQYF.

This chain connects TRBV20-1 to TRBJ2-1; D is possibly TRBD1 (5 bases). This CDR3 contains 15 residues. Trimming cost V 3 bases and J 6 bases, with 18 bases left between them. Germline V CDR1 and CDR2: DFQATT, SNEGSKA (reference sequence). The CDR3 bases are TGCAGTGCTAGCCCCACAGGCCGGTCCCCCAATGAGCAGTTCTTC. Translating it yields CSASPTGRSPNEQFF.

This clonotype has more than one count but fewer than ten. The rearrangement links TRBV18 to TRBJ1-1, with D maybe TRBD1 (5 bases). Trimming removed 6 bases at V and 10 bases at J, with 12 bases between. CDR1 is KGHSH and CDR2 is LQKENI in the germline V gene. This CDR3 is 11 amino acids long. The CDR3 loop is CASSLQGLAFF. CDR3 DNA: TGTGCCAGCTCCCTCCAGGGCCTAGCTTTCTTT.

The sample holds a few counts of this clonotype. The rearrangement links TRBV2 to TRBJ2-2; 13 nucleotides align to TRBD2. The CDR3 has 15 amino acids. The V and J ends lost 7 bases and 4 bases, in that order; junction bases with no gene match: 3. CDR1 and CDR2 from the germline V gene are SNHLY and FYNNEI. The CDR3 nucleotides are TGTGCCAGCATTGGACTAGCGGGAGTCACCGGGGAGCTGTTTTTT. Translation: CASIGLAGVTGELFF.

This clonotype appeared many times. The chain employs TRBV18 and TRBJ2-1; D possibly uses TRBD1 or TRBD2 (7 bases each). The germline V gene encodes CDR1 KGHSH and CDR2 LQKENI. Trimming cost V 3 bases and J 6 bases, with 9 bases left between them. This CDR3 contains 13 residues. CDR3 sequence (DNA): TGTGCCAGCTCACCCAGGGGGGGCAATGAGCAGTTCTTC. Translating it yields CASSPRGGNEQFF.

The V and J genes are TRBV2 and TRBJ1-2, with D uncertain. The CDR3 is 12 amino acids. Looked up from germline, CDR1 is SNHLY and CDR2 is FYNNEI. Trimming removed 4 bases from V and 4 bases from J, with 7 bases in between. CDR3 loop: CASSAGSYGYTF. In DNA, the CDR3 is TGTGCCAGCAGTGCGGGAAGCTATGGCTACACCTTC.

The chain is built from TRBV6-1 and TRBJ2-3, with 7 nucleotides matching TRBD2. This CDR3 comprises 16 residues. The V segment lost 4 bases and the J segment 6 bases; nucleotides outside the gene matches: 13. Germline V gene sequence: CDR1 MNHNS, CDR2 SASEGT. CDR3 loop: CASSALKAVGGDTQYF. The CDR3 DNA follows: TGTGCCAGCAGTGCCCTGAAGGCGGTCGGGGGGGATACGCAGTATTTT.

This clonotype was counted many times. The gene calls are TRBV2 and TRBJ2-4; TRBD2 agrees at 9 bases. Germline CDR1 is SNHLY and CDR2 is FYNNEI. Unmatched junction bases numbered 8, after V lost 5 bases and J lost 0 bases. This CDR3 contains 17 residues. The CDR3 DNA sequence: TGTGCCAGCAGTCCTAGCGGGAAGAGGGTAGCCAAAAACATTCAGTACTTC. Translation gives CASSPSGKRVAKNIQYF.